The 20 T cell receptor beta chains reported below all come from one sample, sequenced in a study of T cell clonality in common variable immunodeficiency. Clones were sequenced by immunoSEQ multiplex PCR, and TCRdb holds only the in-frame ones, with some missing. Observed in the sample are about 34,000 clones, none of them singletons. Findings and limits, study-wide: Reportedly, TCR beta sequences from common variable immunodeficiency showed fewer deletions and N-nucleotide insertions.

Their recognized antigens are unknown. The sequenced material came from peripheral blood mononuclear cells. The receptor set was obtained from a human donor with common variable immunodeficiency.

This clone appeared many times. Read data end 3 residues before the CDR3 end; the end is taken from the germline J gene. The chain joins TRBV7-4 to TRBJ1-6; perhaps TRBD1 as D (5 bases). Looked up from germline, CDR1 is SGHVT and CDR2 is SQSDAQ. This CDR3 has 15 amino acids. The V end lost 8 bases, the J end lost 4 bases, and 15 bases lay between the germline ends. CDR3 bases read: TGTGCCAGCCCTGGTGGGGCCAGATATAATTCACCC. Translating gives CASPGGARYNSP. The complete CDR3 protein is CASPGGARYNSPLHF.

In its sample, this clone was seen a few times. The sequenced fragment ends 3 residues before the CDR3 boundary, so the rest is inferred from the germline J gene. This chain uses TRBV5-1 with TRBJ2-1; 8 nucleotides agree with TRBD2. CDR1 and CDR2 (germline): SGHRS, YFSETQ. This CDR3 comprises 14 residues. The J segment lost 2 bases and the V segment lost 5 bases, leaving 3 bases of the junction unmatched. The DNA read from the CDR3 is TGCGCCAGCAGAACTAGCGGTACCTACAATGAG. Translated: CASRTSGTYNE. The entire CDR3 protein is CASRTSGTYNEQFF. The full variable domain, with the rest looked up from reference TRBV5-1 and TRBJ2-1, is KAGVTQTPRYLIKTRGQQVTLSCSPISGHRSVSWYQQTPGQGLQFLFEYFSETQRNKGNFPGRFSGRQFSNSRSEMNVSTLELGDSALYLCASRTSGTYNEQFFGPGTRLTVL.

A few counts support this clone. The read terminates 3 residues before the CDR3 end, so the remaining end is supplied by the germline J gene. Other DNA sequences from this sample encode an identical CDR3 as well. The chain has TRBV19 and TRBJ2-7; D is unclear. CDR1 LNHDA and CDR2 SQIVND come from the germline V gene (reference sequence). Trimming removed 1 base from V and 6 bases from J, with 7 bases in between. CDR3 length: 12 residues. This CDR3 is CASSIGLREQYF. The CDR3 bases that were read are TGTGCCAGTAGTATAGGACTTCGCGAG.

This clone was counted a few times. The CDR3 bases that were read are TGTGCCAGCAGAGTAGCGGGGGCTAGCACAGATACG. Protein: CASRVAGASTDT. Given in full, the CDR3 is CASRVAGASTDTQYF. The J gene is TRBJ2-3, the V gene TRBV2, with 9 bases fitting TRBD2. The read terminates 3 residues before the CDR3 end, so the remaining end is supplied by the germline J gene. The CDR3 sequence is 15 residues long. Per the germline V gene, CDR1 is SNHLY and CDR2 is FYNNEI. The junction had 4 bases not matched to a gene; V was cut back by 6 bases and J by 0 bases. The variable domain in full, with the rest retrieved from reference TRBV2 and TRBJ2-3, is EPEVTQTPSHQVTQMGQEVILRCVPISNHLYFYWYRQILGQKVEFLVSFYNNEISEKSEIFDDQFSVERPDGSNFTLKIRSTKLEDSAMYFCASRVAGASTDTQYFGPGTRLTVL.

There are a few counts of this clone. Read sequence stops 3 residues before the CDR3 end, and the germline J gene provides the missing end. The chain employs TRBV7-3 and TRBJ2-5; 9 nucleotides agree with TRBD1. This CDR3 has 15 amino acids. Germline CDR1 is SGHTA and CDR2 is FQGTGA. V dropped 4 bases and J dropped 5; count of bases not matched to a gene: 8. CDR3 bases read: TGTGCCAGCAGCTACACCACAGGGGGCCTGGAGACC. Translation: CASSYTTGGLET. The full CDR3 protein is CASSYTTGGLETQYF.

The CDR3 loop reads CASSPGTGGSEQYF. Partial CDR3 DNA: TGTGCCAGCTCACCGGGGACAGGGGGCTCCGAG. The chain joins TRBV18 to TRBJ2-7; TRBD1 matches 12 bases. The read terminates 3 residues ahead of where the CDR3 ends, so the germline J gene completes it. Trimming cost V 3 bases and J 6 bases; bases outside gene matches: 3. The CDR3 runs 14 residues. CDR1 KGHSH and CDR2 LQKENI come from the germline V gene.

Comments on this clone: The read stops 3 residues short of the end of the CDR3; the missing end is completed from the germline J gene. The chain joins TRBV6-1 to TRBJ1-2, with D possibly TRBD1 on 6 matching bases. This CDR3 is built from 14 residues. In germline, CDR1 is MNHNS, CDR2 SASEGT. V dropped 3 bases and J dropped 4 bases, with 12 bases sitting between them. The CDR3 DNA, read in part, is TGTGCCAGCAGTGATGGGACCAGGGGCTATGGC. Protein product: CASSDGTRGYG. The CDR3 in its entirety is CASSDGTRGYGYTF.

The CDR3 bases that were read are TGTGCCAGCAGCTATAGAGGGGGCTCTGGAAACACC. Translating it yields CASSYRGGSGNT. Given in full, the CDR3 is CASSYRGGSGNTIYF. V and J are TRBV7-9 and TRBJ1-3; D perhaps matches TRBD1 (6 bases). The read ends 3 residues before the CDR3 terminus; that terminus is restored from the germline J gene. V lost 4 bases and J lost 0, with 10 bases in between. This CDR3 is built from 15 residues. Germline V gene lookup returns CDR1 SEHNR and CDR2 FQNEAQ (reference sequence).

This clone was recorded many times. The CDR3 end falls 3 residues outside the read, so it is completed with the germline J gene. The rearrangement uses TRBV11-2 and TRBJ1-1; D possibly corresponds to TRBD1 (5 bases). Trimming took off 6 bases at V and 5 bases at J, with 19 bases between the two ends. CDR3 length: 15 residues. The germline CDR1 and CDR2 sequences are SGHAT and FQNNGV. The CDR3 bases that were read are TGTGCCAGCAGATGGGAGCAGGGTTTGAGAACTGAA. Translation: CASRWEQGLRTE. The whole CDR3 sequence is CASRWEQGLRTEAFF.

There are many counts of this clone. With the read ending 3 residues before the CDR3 end, the germline J gene is used to fill in that end. The chain links TRBV20-1 to TRBJ1-2, with 7 bases identical to TRBD1. The CDR3 extends over 16 amino acids. Germline V lookup: CDR1 DFQATT, CDR2 SNEGSKA (reference sequence). Germline trimming cut 0 bases from V and 7 bases from J; bases unmatched to any gene: 14. The CDR3 loop reads CSARDDVYRGRSGYTF. CDR3 bases read: TGCAGTGCTAGAGATGACGTCTACAGGGGCAGAAGTGGC.

The sample holds many counts of this clone. The read stops 3 residues short of the end of the CDR3; the missing end is completed from the germline J gene. V gene TRBV29-1 combines with J gene TRBJ2-3; no clear D. Trimming took off 8 bases at V and 0 bases at J, with 9 bases between the two ends. In germline, CDR1 is SQVTM, CDR2 ANQGSEA. This CDR3 region has 12 residues. The CDR3 loop reads CSLGLSTDTQYF. The covered CDR3 bases are TGCAGCTTGGGCCTCAGCACAGATACG.

About this clone itself: The read stops 3 residues short of the end of the CDR3; the missing end is completed from the germline J gene. The chain is built from TRBV18 and TRBJ1-1; the D gene is possibly TRBD1 (6 bases). The germline gives CDR1 KGHSH, CDR2 LQKENI. The length of the CDR3 is 12 residues. CDR3 DNA (partial): TGTGCCAGCTCACCTCCCGGGACAAAA. Protein product: CASSPPGTK. The CDR3 in its entirety is CASSPPGTKAFF. The full variable domain, rest sourced from reference TRBV18 and TRBJ1-1, is NAGVMQNPRHLVRRRGQEARLRCSPMKGHSHVYWYRQLPEEGLKFMVYLQKENIIDESGMPKERFSAEFPKEGPSILRIQQVVRGDSAAYFCASSPPGTKAFFGQGTRLTVV.

This clone came up many times. The CDR3 is cut off 3 residues early in the read; its end comes from the germline J gene. This chain links TRBV5-1 with TRBJ1-2, with TRBD1 as a possible D gene (5 bases). Germline V gives CDR1 SGHRS, CDR2 YFSETQ. CDR3 length: 15 residues. The CDR3 DNA, read in part, is TGCGCCAGCAGCTATGGAAATACGGCAGGGTACGGC. It specifies CASSYGNTAGYG. From start to end, the CDR3 is CASSYGNTAGYGYTF.

Ten or more counts support this clone. With the read ending 3 residues before the CDR3 end, the germline J gene is used to fill in that end. The chain carries TRBV5-1 and TRBJ2-7; D may be TRBD2 (6 bases). The germline V gene encodes CDR1 SGHRS and CDR2 YFSETQ. The CDR3 runs to 15 residues. V lost 0 bases and J 6 bases, leaving 16 bases between the germline ends. CDR3 bases read: TGCGCCAGCAGCTTGGCGGGGGTCACAGCGACCGAG. It is translated as CASSLAGVTATE. The whole CDR3 sequence reads CASSLAGVTATEQYF.

This clone was observed at least ten times. The CDR3 end falls 3 residues outside the read, so it is completed with the germline J gene. This chain links TRBV12-3 or TRBV12-4 with TRBJ2-1, with 9 bases identical to TRBD2. Trimming at V came to 5 bases and at J to 1 base, leaving 3 bases not matched to a gene. The length of the CDR3 is 15 residues. Here the CDR3 reads CASSLSGRSYNEQFF. The CDR3 bases that were read are TGTGCCAGCAGTCTAAGCGGGAGGTCCTACAATGAG.

The sample holds many counts of this clone. Sequencing ends 3 residues short of the CDR3 end; the germline J gene provides the rest. The V and J genes are TRBV2 and TRBJ1-5; D uncertain. From germline, CDR1 is SNHLY and CDR2 FYNNEI. Deletions cut 3 bases from V and 6 bases from J, with 9 bases between. The CDR3 totals 13 residues. CDR3 bases read: TGTGCCAGCAGTGACGGGGTTTTTCAGCCC. Protein: CASSDGVFQP. The full-length CDR3 reads as CASSDGVFQPQHF.

The CDR3 sequence is CASSLDRDNTGELFF. CDR3 bases read: TGTGCCAGCAGCTTGGACAGGGATAACACCGGGGAG. This chain links TRBV7-7 with TRBJ2-2; 8 bases align to TRBD1. The read halts 3 residues ahead of the CDR3 end, with the missing end drawn from the germline J gene. Losses at the gene ends were 3 bases for V and 2 bases for J; bases not matched to a gene: 2. Germline-derived CDR1 and CDR2 are SSHAT and FNYEAQ (reference sequence). CDR3 length: 15 amino acids.

This clone was observed many times. The CDR3 goes on 3 residues after the read ends, and that part is filled in from the germline J gene. The chain recombines TRBV29-1 with TRBJ1-1, with 8 bases matching TRBD1. CDR1 and CDR2 from the germline V gene are SQVTM and ANQGSEA. Losses at the gene ends were 7 bases for V and 4 bases for J; bases not matched to a gene: 11. This CDR3 has 14 residues. CDR3 amino acids: CSGARQGPSTEAFF. The CDR3 bases that were read are TGCAGCGGTGCCAGACAGGGGCCCAGCACTGAA.

This clone was detected ten times or more. Read sequence stops 3 residues before the CDR3 end, and the germline J gene provides the missing end. The rearrangement uses TRBV20-1 and TRBJ2-3, with D possibly being TRBD2 (5 bases). CDR1 DFQATT and CDR2 SNEGSKA come from the germline V gene (reference sequence). The CDR3 spans 14 residues. Trimming pared 1 base from V and 0 bases from J, leaving 8 bases between. CDR3 DNA (partial): TGCAGTGCTAGAGTCAGGACTAGCACAGATACG. Translation gives CSARVRTSTDT. The full CDR3 reads CSARVRTSTDTQYF.

This clone was detected many times. From the germline J gene comes the end of the CDR3, since the read stops 3 residues before it. This sequence joins TRBV18 and TRBJ2-5; TRBD2 aligns across 13 bases. V shed 5 bases, J shed 4 bases, and the junction held 7 bases outside the gene matches. Germline CDR1 and CDR2: KGHSH and LQKENI. This CDR3 has 16 residues. This chain's CDR3 is CASSALAGGPSETQYF. The DNA read from the CDR3 is TGTGCCAGCTCAGCACTAGCGGGAGGGCCGTCAGAGACC. Based on the CDR3 plus reference TRBV18 and TRBJ2-5, the full variable domain is NAGVMQNPRHLVRRRGQEARLRCSPMKGHSHVYWYRQLPEEGLKFMVYLQKENIIDESGMPKERFSAEFPKEGPSILRIQQVVRGDSAAYFCASSALAGGPSETQYFGPGTRLLVL.